Below, 26 T cell receptor beta chains from the same sample are listed, as sequenced in a study of blood T cell repertoires in COVID-19. Only in-frame clones appear in the TCRdb table, and some are missing; sequencing was by immunoSEQ multiplex PCR. The sample records 250,000 to 350,000 clones, around 90% being singletons. The sample was PBMCs or T cells enriched from blood (not recorded which). The receptors were sampled from a woman in her forties or fifties who had recovered from COVID-19.

The J gene is TRBJ2-7, the V gene TRBV6-5; 9 nucleotides match TRBD1. CDR1 and CDR2 from the germline V gene are MNHEY and SVGAGI. The CDR3 extends over 15 amino acids. Losses at the gene ends were 6 bases for V and 5 bases for J; bases not matched to a gene: 11. CDR3 in amino acids: CASRGTGTGLDEQYF. CDR3 nucleotide sequence: TGTGCCAGCAGGGGCACCGGGACAGGGCTTGACGAGCAGTACTTC.

The chain joins TRBV7-2 to TRBJ1-2; no firm D call. The V end was cut by 3 bases, the J end by 4 bases, with 15 bases between. CDR1 and CDR2 from the germline V gene are SGHTA and FQGNSA. This CDR3 contains 15 residues. CDR3 coding DNA: TGTGCCAGCAGCTTTAGCGAGACCGGACTCTATGGCTACACCTTC. Encoded protein: CASSFSETGLYGYTF.

This clone came up a few times. The gene calls are TRBV7-6 and TRBJ2-7; 7 bases line up with TRBD1. This CDR3 spans 16 amino acids. V was clipped by 5 bases and J by 3 bases; unmatched bases: 13. Germline CDR1 reads SGHVS; CDR2 reads FNYEAQ. Here the CDR3 DNA reads TGTGCCAGCAGCGTAAACCCAGGGCAGGGGGTCTACGAGCAGTACTTC. Translated, it gives CASSVNPGQGVYEQYF.

This chain uses TRBV30 with TRBJ2-3; 10 nucleotides match TRBD1. The junction had 6 bases not matched to a gene; V was cut back by 4 bases and J by 5 bases. Germline-derived CDR1 and CDR2 are GTSNPN and SVGIG (reference sequence). The CDR3 totals 14 residues. CDR3 loop: CAWKAGQGLDTQYF. CDR3 nucleotide sequence: TGTGCCTGGAAGGCGGGACAGGGGTTAGATACGCAGTATTTT.

The chain links TRBV4-2 to TRBJ2-3; 11 bases match TRBD2. The CDR3 spans 18 residues. The V and J ends lost 4 bases and 2 bases, in that order; junction bases with no gene match: 11. Germline CDR1 LGHNA, CDR2 YNFKEQ. The CDR3 is CASSPLGTSGSYTDTQYF. In nucleotides, the CDR3 is TGTGCCAGCAGCCCACTGGGGACTAGCGGTTCTTACACAGATACGCAGTATTTT.

The gene calls are TRBV11-2 and TRBJ2-1; D is unclear. The CDR3 is 13 amino acids. The germline CDR1 and CDR2 sequences are SGHAT and FQNNGV. Trimming removed 10 bases from V and 1 base from J, with 11 bases in between. CDR3 DNA sequence: TGTGCCACACGTGGAGCATCCTACAATGAGCAGTTCTTC. This translates into CATRGASYNEQFF.

In this sample, this clone turned up a few times. This chain joins TRBV5-6 and TRBJ2-7; D gene ambiguous. The CDR3 spans 12 residues. Germline CDR1 is SGHDT and CDR2 is YYEEEE. Trimming took off 1 base at V and 9 bases at J, with 11 bases between the two ends. CDR3 in amino acids: CASSLSTGWQYF. The CDR3 coding sequence is TGTGCCAGCAGCTTGAGTACGGGTTGGCAGTACTTC.

This chain connects TRBV9 to TRBJ2-5; 7 bases match TRBD1. CDR1 is SGDLS and CDR2 is YYNGEE in the germline V gene. The CDR3 is made up of 14 amino acids. V trimming: 1 base; J trimming: 4 bases; junction bases outside the gene matches: 4. The CDR3 is CASSVTRDRETQYF. The CDR3 DNA reads TGTGCCAGCAGCGTAACTCGGGACAGAGAGACCCAGTACTTC. Full variable domain (remainder filled in from reference TRBV9 and TRBJ2-5): DSGVTQTPKHLITATGQRVTLRCSPRSGDLSVYWYQQSLDQGLQFLIQYYNGEERAKGNILERFSAQQFPDLHSELNLSSLELGDSALYFCASSVTRDRETQYFGPGTRLLVL.

The gene calls are TRBV4-3 and TRBJ2-1; TRBD1 might be the D (5 bases). This CDR3 contains 16 residues. The V gene lost 2 bases and the J gene lost 5 bases, with 16 bases spanning the gap. Germline V gene data show CDR1 as LGHNA and CDR2 as YSLEER. CDR3: CASSQRQFPRDNEQFF. In DNA form, the CDR3 reads TGCGCCAGCAGCCAACGACAGTTTCCCCGCGACAATGAGCAGTTCTTC.

The chain combines TRBV5-1 with TRBJ1-2, with 9 bases identical to TRBD1. The length of the CDR3 is 15 residues. Germline V gives CDR1 SGHRS, CDR2 YFSETQ. The V segment lost 0 bases and the J segment 2 bases; nucleotides outside the gene matches: 2. This chain's CDR3 is CASSLDRGLNYGYTF. CDR3 in DNA: TGCGCCAGCAGCTTGGACAGGGGGCTAAACTATGGCTACACCTTC.

J is TRBJ1-4 and V is TRBV14; a possible D gene is TRBD1 (6 bases). Trimming shortened V by 0 bases and J by 5 bases, and 19 bases separated the two germline ends. CDR3 length: 18 residues. Germline V gene data show CDR1 as SGHDN and CDR2 as FVKESK. As DNA, the CDR3 is TGTGCCAGCAGCCAAGATATTATTTCGGGACAAGCGAATGAAAAACTGTTTTTT. Encoded protein: CASSQDIISGQANEKLFF. The variable domain in full, with the rest retrieved from reference TRBV14 and TRBJ1-4, is EAGVTQFPSHSVIEKGQTVTLRCDPISGHDNLYWYRRVMGKEIKFLLHFVKESKQDESGMPNNRFLAERTGGTYSTLKVQPAELEDSGVYFCASSQDIISGQANEKLFFGSGTQLSVL.

This clone was picked up one time. The chain joins TRBV28 to TRBJ2-7, with 10 positions matching TRBD1. CDR3 length: 14 amino acids. The V gene end was trimmed by 6 bases and the J gene end by 3 bases; junction bases not matched to a gene: 5. Per the germline V gene, CDR1 is MDHEN and CDR2 is SYDVKM. CDR3 protein: CASRGTGAFYEQYF. The CDR3 DNA reads as TGTGCCAGCAGGGGGACAGGGGCGTTCTACGAGCAGTACTTC.

The chain links TRBV18 to TRBJ2-5; 10 bases line up with TRBD1. The ends lost 5 bases at V and 4 bases at J; junction bases unmatched: 4. The germline V gene encodes CDR1 KGHSH and CDR2 LQKENI. This CDR3 is built from 14 residues. CDR3 coding DNA: TGTGCCAGCTCAAGACAGGGGGCCGGAGAGACCCAGTACTTC. Translated, it gives CASSRQGAGETQYF.

The rearrangement uses TRBV30 and TRBJ2-2; 11 nucleotides align to TRBD2. Germline loops: CDR1 GTSNPN, CDR2 SVGIG (reference sequence). CDR3 size: 15 residues. The V and J ends lost 7 bases and 4 bases, in that order; junction bases with no gene match: 8. The CDR3 protein is CALSTSGSFTGELFF. DNA of the CDR3: TGTGCCTTGTCAACTAGCGGGAGTTTCACCGGGGAGCTGTTTTTT.

The genes are TRBV6-5 and TRBJ1-1; D perhaps matches TRBD1 (5 bases). V lost 5 bases, J lost 0 bases, and 13 bases lay in between. The CDR3 is 15 amino acids. CDR1 and CDR2 from the germline V gene are MNHEY and SVGAGI. DNA for the CDR3: TGTGCCAGCAGTCCCATTAGACAGATGAACACTGAAGCTTTCTTT. It is translated as CASSPIRQMNTEAFF.

The chain carries TRBV2 and TRBJ1-5, with TRBD1 as a possible D gene (6 bases). V gave up 4 bases and J gave up 5 bases, with 12 bases separating them. Germline assignment: CDR1 SNHLY and CDR2 FYNNEI. The CDR3 runs to 14 residues. The CDR3 here is CASSGGGAYQPQHF. DNA of the CDR3: TGTGCCAGCAGTGGCGGGGGCGCTTATCAGCCCCAGCATTTT.

This chain links TRBV27 with TRBJ1-1, with 8 nucleotides matching TRBD1. There are 13 residues in the CDR3. Germline-derived CDR1 and CDR2 are MNHEY and SMNVEV (reference sequence). Trimming took 4 bases from V and 4 from J; bases not matched to a gene: 2. This CDR3 reads CASSSTGATEAFF. The CDR3 nucleotides are TGTGCCAGCAGTTCGACAGGGGCCACTGAAGCTTTCTTT.

This sequence joins TRBV5-1 and TRBJ2-1, with TRBD2 identical over 13 bases. The junction had 4 bases not matched to a gene; V was cut back by 6 bases and J by 7 bases. Germline assignment: CDR1 SGHRS and CDR2 YFSETQ. CDR3 length: 14 amino acids. Here the CDR3 reads CASMSTSGGNEQFF. In DNA, the CDR3 is TGCGCCAGCATGTCGACTAGCGGGGGGAATGAGCAGTTCTTC.

V gene TRBV28 combines with J gene TRBJ1-5, with TRBD1 matching over 12 bases. CDR3 length: 16 amino acids. Germline lookup yields CDR1 MDHEN and CDR2 SYDVKM. Trimming at V came to 4 bases and at J to 3 bases, leaving 4 bases not matched to a gene. The CDR3 DNA reads TGTGCCAGCAGTTCGGGACAGGGGGCACCCAATCAGCCCCAGCATTTT. It specifies CASSSGQGAPNQPQHF.

The J gene is TRBJ1-4, the V gene TRBV7-2, with D possibly being TRBD1 (5 bases). The CDR3 spans 14 residues. The germline CDR1 and CDR2 sequences are SGHTA and FQGNSA. Trimming removed 1 base at V and 7 bases at J, with 10 bases between. The CDR3 DNA sequence: TGTGCCAGCAGCTTAGATGGGGGAGGTGAAAAACTGTTTTTT. Translating gives CASSLDGGGEKLFF.

The CDR3, as DNA: TGCGCCAGCAGCTCCCTGGGGGCCGGCGGGGAGACCCAGTACTTC. Protein: CASSSLGAGGETQYF. The chain carries TRBV5-1 and TRBJ2-5, with D perhaps matching TRBD1 (6 bases). This CDR3 comprises 15 residues. Germline CDR1 and CDR2: SGHRS and YFSETQ. With 3 bases removed from V and 5 bases from J, the gap between germline ends came to 17 bases.

The table lists this clone with a count of one. The V call is TRBV24-1, the J call TRBJ1-5, with TRBD1 matching over 8 bases. This CDR3 region has 15 residues. Germline V gene data show CDR1 as KGHDR and CDR2 as SFDVKD. The trim removed 2 bases at V and 13 bases at J, leaving 12 bases unmatched. The CDR3 nucleotides read TGTGCCACCAGTGATTCGGCAATGGGGACAGGTAGACAGCATTTT. It specifies CATSDSAMGTGRQHF.

J is TRBJ2-5 and V is TRBV28, with D unresolved. The V end was cut by 6 bases, the J end by 0 bases, with 5 bases between. Germline CDR1 reads MDHEN; CDR2 reads SYDVKM. The CDR3 loop spans 12 amino acids. The CDR3 DNA sequence: TGTGCCAGCAGCTCCTACCAAGAGACCCAGTACTTC. Protein product: CASSSYQETQYF. The full variable domain, completed using reference TRBV28 and TRBJ2-5, is DVKVTQSSRYLVKRTGEKVFLECVQDMDHENMFWYRQDPGLGLRLIYFSYDVKMKEKGDIPEGYSVSREKKERFSLILESASTNQTSMYLCASSSYQETQYFGPGTRLLVL.

The rearrangement uses TRBV7-9 and TRBJ2-5; the D gene is possibly TRBD1 (6 bases). The V and J ends lost 5 bases and 3 bases respectively, with 19 bases between them. CDR3 size: 16 residues. The V gene's germline CDR1 is SEHNR and CDR2 FQNEAQ (reference sequence). CDR3 nucleotide sequence: TGTGCCAGCAGCCCAACTACAGGGTACGCGGAAGAGACCCAGTACTTC. Translating it yields CASSPTTGYAEETQYF.

About this clone itself: Other DNA sequences in the same sample also yield this CDR3. The CDR3 is CASSLTSGRTSTDTQYF. CDR3 sequence (DNA): TGTGCCAGCAGCCTAACTAGCGGGAGGACAAGCACAGATACGCAGTATTTT. The chain employs TRBV4-2 and TRBJ2-3, with 12 bases lining up with TRBD2. Unmatched junction bases numbered 5, after V lost 4 bases and J lost 0 bases. Germline V gene data show CDR1 as LGHNA and CDR2 as YNFKEQ. CDR3 length: 17 residues.

V usage is TRBV11-2 and J usage is TRBJ2-5; 10 bases are a match to TRBD2. This CDR3 comprises 16 residues. V was pared by 5 bases and J by 5 bases, with 11 bases of the junction left unmatched. Germline V CDR1 and CDR2: SGHAT, FQNNGV. CDR3 region: CASSLAGDNPWETQYF. The CDR3 DNA is TGTGCCAGCAGCCTAGCGGGAGACAACCCCTGGGAGACCCAGTACTTC.